The 8 T cell receptor beta chains listed next were all sequenced from one sample in a study of blood T cell repertoires in COVID-19. Generated by immunoSEQ multiplex PCR, the TCRdb table keeps only in-frame clones and is missing some. The sample includes 75,000 to 95,000 clones, about nine tenths of them seen just once. The sequencing sample was made of peripheral blood. The receptors stem from a human donor in a cohort sampled during active COVID-19.

The DNA for the CDR3 is TGTGCCAGCGCACTCGGGGGATCCTACAATGAGCAGTTCTTC. It translates to CASALGGSYNEQFF. The chain carries TRBV28 and TRBJ2-1; a weak D match, TRBD2 (6 bases). Germline V lookup: CDR1 MDHEN, CDR2 SYDVKM. Trimming left V 8 bases short and J 1 base short, with 12 bases between. The CDR3 has 14 amino acids.

The chain combines TRBV9 with TRBJ2-1, with a possible D match to TRBD2 (6 bases). The V and J ends lost 4 bases and 3 bases respectively, with 17 bases between them. CDR1 is SGDLS and CDR2 is YYNGEE in the germline V gene. CDR3 size: 16 residues. Here the CDR3 DNA reads TGTGCCAGCAGCACCCCAGGGAGGAATCACTACAATGAGCAGTTCTTC. This encodes CASSTPGRNHYNEQFF.

The rearrangement joins TRBV6-5 to TRBJ2-7; D is perhaps TRBD2 (8 bases). Germline CDR1 and CDR2: MNHEY and SVGAGI. The V end lost 6 bases, the J end lost 5 bases, and 20 bases lay between the germline ends. CDR3 length: 15 residues. CDR3 residues: CASRFSREGANEQYF. CDR3 bases: TGTGCCAGCAGGTTTTCCCGGGAGGGGGCGAACGAGCAGTACTTC.

This clone appeared a few times. The chain uses TRBV5-6 and TRBJ1-3, with D unclear. Germline-derived CDR1 and CDR2 are SGHDT and YYEEEE. The CDR3 loop spans 14 amino acids. The V and J ends lost 5 bases and 4 bases respectively, with 13 bases between them. CDR3 nucleotides: TGTGCCAGCAGTTTGATCCATAGCGGAAACACCATATATTTT. This encodes CASSLIHSGNTIYF.

This clone was picked up one time. The rearrangement links TRBV6-5 to TRBJ2-3; D possibly corresponds to TRBD2 (5 bases). Germline V gene sequence: CDR1 MNHEY, CDR2 SVGAGI. Trimming pared 6 bases from V and 4 bases from J, leaving 14 bases between. CDR3 length equals 14 residues. The CDR3 DNA follows: TGTGCCAGCAGCCTCCACGGGGTGGCAGATACGCAGTATTTT. It is translated as CASSLHGVADTQYF.

This sequence joins TRBV9 and TRBJ2-7, with 7 bases lining up with TRBD2. The CDR3 covers 14 residues. Germline lookup yields CDR1 SGDLS and CDR2 YYNGEE. V dropped 0 bases and J dropped 7; count of bases not matched to a gene: 7. The CDR3 sequence: CASSVEAGVREQYF. The CDR3 nucleotides are TGTGCCAGCAGCGTAGAGGCGGGAGTAAGGGAGCAGTACTTC.

The chain is built from TRBV5-1 and TRBJ2-3; 7 bases map to TRBD2. CDR3 length equals 13 residues. Germline CDR1 reads SGHRS; CDR2 reads YFSETQ. V dropped 1 base and J dropped 4; count of bases not matched to a gene: 0. The CDR3 coding sequence is TGCGCCAGCAGCTTGACTAGCGCAGATACGCAGTATTTT. It encodes CASSLTSADTQYF.

This chain links TRBV10-3 with TRBJ2-2, with 7 bases matching TRBD1. CDR3 size: 14 residues. The J segment lost 3 bases and the V segment lost 5 bases, leaving 3 bases of the junction unmatched. Germline assignment: CDR1 ENHRY and CDR2 SYGVKD. DNA for the CDR3: TGTGCCATCAGTTTCGACAGGGACACCGGGGAGCTGTTTTTT. Its protein is CAISFDRDTGELFF.